One and the same sample provided the 15 T cell receptor beta chains below, sequenced in a study of Ad26.COV2.S vaccination and SARS-CoV-2 variants. Only in-frame clones appear in the TCRdb table, and some are missing; sequencing was by immunoSEQ multiplex PCR. This repertoire shows over 90,000 clones, over 70% found once; its top ten account for 17%. The source was peripheral blood, collected after recovery from COVID-19. These receptors were obtained from a human donor who had recovered from COVID-19.

V usage is TRBV20-1 and J usage is TRBJ2-7; D gene ambiguous. The CDR3 is 11 residues long. V lost 6 bases, J lost 6 bases, and 12 bases lay in between. Germline V gene lookup returns CDR1 DFQATT and CDR2 SNEGSKA (reference sequence). The CDR3 sequence is CSAAFAGEQYF. The CDR3 DNA is TGCAGTGCCGCATTCGCCGGCGAGCAGTACTTC.

The V and J genes are TRBV11-2 and TRBJ1-1, with D maybe TRBD1 (5 bases). There are 14 residues in the CDR3. Trimming stripped 2 bases from V and 3 bases from J, with 10 bases between. Germline-derived CDR1 and CDR2 are SGHAT and FQNNGV. The CDR3 sequence is CASSLIGVDTEAFF. Here the CDR3 DNA reads TGTGCCAGCAGCTTAATAGGGGTAGACACTGAAGCTTTCTTT.

The chain is built from TRBV5-4 and TRBJ2-5; the D gene is possibly TRBD2 (6 bases). V gave up 4 bases and J gave up 9 bases, with 10 bases separating them. Germline V lookup: CDR1 SGHNT, CDR2 YYREEE (reference sequence). The CDR3 length is 11 residues. DNA of the CDR3: TGTGCCAGCAGCGCCGGAGGGGCCCAGTACTTC. Protein sequence: CASSAGGAQYF.

The CDR3 here is CASSLASGVETQYF. For the CDR3, the DNA is TGTGCCAGCAGCTTAGCATCCGGGGTAGAGACCCAGTACTTC. V and J are TRBV11-2 and TRBJ2-5, with D perhaps TRBD2 (5 bases). This CDR3 contains 14 residues. The V end lost 1 base, the J end lost 4 bases, and 10 bases lay between the germline ends. Germline V CDR1 and CDR2: SGHAT, FQNNGV. Full variable domain (rest looked up from reference TRBV11-2 and TRBJ2-5): EAGVAQSPRYKIIEKRQSVAFWCNPISGHATLYWYQQILGQGPKLLIQFQNNGVVDDSQLPKDRFSAERLKGVDSTLKIQPAKLEDSAVYLCASSLASGVETQYFGPGTRLLVL.

The chain carries TRBV30 and TRBJ2-7; a weak D match, TRBD2 (5 bases). Germline loops: CDR1 GTSNPN, CDR2 SVGIG (reference sequence). The CDR3 totals 12 residues. Trimming shortened V by 2 bases and J by 1 base, and 6 bases separated the two germline ends. The CDR3, as DNA: TGTGCCTGGAGTAGAGGGTCCTACGAGCAGTACTTC. Amino acids: CAWSRGSYEQYF.

In its sample, this clone was seen a few times. The chain uses TRBV19 and TRBJ2-4, with TRBD2 identical over 7 bases. Germline-derived CDR1 and CDR2 are LNHDA and SQIVND (reference sequence). Losses at the gene ends were 3 bases for V and 2 bases for J; bases not matched to a gene: 16. The CDR3 is 19 amino acids. The CDR3 is CASSIGAPRAGGTKNIQYF. Here the CDR3 DNA reads TGTGCCAGTAGTATTGGTGCTCCTAGGGCCGGGGGGACCAAAAACATTCAGTACTTC. The whole variable domain, remainder taken from reference TRBV19 and TRBJ2-4, is DGGITQSPKYLFRKEGQNVTLSCEQNLNHDAMYWYRQDPGQGLRLIYYSQIVNDFQKGDIAEGYSVSREKKESFPLTVTSAQKNPTAFYLCASSIGAPRAGGTKNIQYFGAGTRLSVL.

J is TRBJ1-4 and V is TRBV6-5; a possible D gene is TRBD1 (5 bases). Germline assignment: CDR1 MNHEY and CDR2 SVGAGI. CDR3 length: 15 residues. V was shortened by 0 bases and J by 5 bases, with 10 bases between the two germline ends. CDR3 coding DNA: TGTGCCAGCAGTTACTCGAGACAGAGGAATGAAAAACTGTTTTTT. Its translation: CASSYSRQRNEKLFF.

This chain links TRBV7-6 with TRBJ2-7; the D is unclear. Germline loops: CDR1 SGHVS, CDR2 FNYEAQ. This CDR3 contains 12 residues. V lost 5 bases, J lost 6 bases, and 11 bases lay in between. The CDR3, as DNA: TGTGCCAGCAGCAAGACCGGATCCGAGCAGTACTTC. Residues: CASSKTGSEQYF.

The chain joins TRBV6-2 or TRBV6-3 to TRBJ1-1, with a tentative D call TRBD1 (6 bases). The germline gives CDR1 MNHEY, CDR2 SVGEGT. Trimming took 6 bases from V and 3 from J, leaving 8 bases between them. The CDR3 length is 12 residues. The CDR3 coding sequence is TGTGCCAGCAGCCACAGGGACACTGAAGCTTTCTTT. This translates into CASSHRDTEAFF.

This rearrangement joins TRBV19 to TRBJ1-4; a weak D match, TRBD1 (5 bases). V was trimmed by 9 bases and J by 5 bases, leaving 22 bases between them. Germline-derived CDR1 and CDR2 are LNHDA and SQIVND (reference sequence). The CDR3 has 16 residues. This CDR3 is CASSSGKGAGNEKLFF. CDR3 sequence (DNA): TGTGCCAGCTCCTCGGGGAAAGGGGCAGGGAATGAAAAACTGTTTTTT.

V is TRBV7-2 and J is TRBJ2-5; 7 nucleotides align to TRBD2. The CDR3 consists of 15 residues. Germline CDR1 is SGHTA and CDR2 is FQGNSA. J was trimmed by 5 bases and V by 2 bases; bases with no gene match: 8. DNA for the CDR3: TGTGCCAGCAGCTTACATGGAGGGCGGGGGGAGACCCAGTACTTC. Encoded protein: CASSLHGGRGETQYF.

This clone was recorded many times. The rearrangement joins TRBV7-9 to TRBJ1-2; D is undetermined. V was trimmed by 1 base and J by 2 bases, leaving 8 bases between them. CDR3 length equals 14 residues. CDR1 SEHNR and CDR2 FQNEAQ come from the germline V gene (reference sequence). The CDR3 protein is CASSLGVGNYGYTF. Written as DNA, the CDR3 is TGTGCCAGCAGCTTAGGGGTAGGGAACTATGGCTACACCTTC.

The chain combines TRBV6-5 with TRBJ1-2; D is possibly TRBD1 (5 bases). There are 14 residues in the CDR3. V was trimmed by 6 bases and J by 5 bases, leaving 16 bases between them. The germline V gene encodes CDR1 MNHEY and CDR2 SVGAGI. The CDR3 sequence: CASRGGITVYGYTF. CDR3 sequence (DNA): TGTGCCAGCAGGGGGGGGATTACGGTTTATGGCTACACCTTC.

This clone occurred once. The CDR3 protein is CASRREGSYEQYF. DNA of the CDR3: TGTGCCAGCAGAAGGGAGGGGTCCTACGAGCAGTACTTC. The chain joins TRBV2 to TRBJ2-7, with 7 bases lining up with TRBD2. Germline CDR1 SNHLY, CDR2 FYNNEI. The J segment lost 1 base and the V segment lost 6 bases, leaving 3 bases of the junction unmatched. CDR3 length: 13 amino acids. Variable domain in full (rest from reference TRBV2 and TRBJ2-7): EPEVTQTPSHQVTQMGQEVILRCVPISNHLYFYWYRQILGQKVEFLVSFYNNEISEKSEIFDDQFSVERPDGSNFTLKIRSTKLEDSAMYFCASRREGSYEQYFGPGTRLTVT.

The genes are TRBV5-1 and TRBJ2-7; D gene uncertain. Trimming removed 0 bases at V and 2 bases at J, with 6 bases between. The CDR3 is made up of 13 amino acids. Germline V lookup: CDR1 SGHRS, CDR2 YFSETQ. The CDR3, as DNA: TGCGCCAGCAGCTTGGCGGACGCCTACGAGCAGTACTTC. Amino acids: CASSLADAYEQYF.